This passage covers 10 T cell receptor beta chains from one sample sequenced in a study of shared clonotypes between healthy human individuals (dated by TCRdb to 2018 to 2021). Libraries were prepared through the immunoSEQ multiplex PCR assay. The table comes from immuneACCESS by way of TCRdb, which keeps in-frame sequences with V and J called. Part of the clones is missing from these tables; in studies checked, under half for an unresolved V gene and the rest for unknown reasons. This sample lists about 2.4 million clones; more than 85% were detected once. The top ten hold approximately 0.37% of the sample. Sequencing was carried out using naive CD4+ T cells from PBMCs. The label giving this sample's cell subset or site can be read as: CD45RA+ positively selected. The receptors derive from a man aged 18 to 30 in good health. Some clones in this sample may be carry-over from other donors' samples.

The chain recombines TRBV10-3 with TRBJ1-1; D ambiguous. This CDR3 is built from 12 residues. Germline values: CDR1 ENHRY, CDR2 SYGVKD. V shed 4 bases and J shed 6 bases, with 9 bases lying between them. In DNA form, the CDR3 reads TGTGCCATCAGTGGTCCCCGAGCTGAAGCTTTCTTT. It specifies CAISGPRAEAFF.

As to this clone: Sequence at one end of the junction differs from germline and may be a read error. The chain couples TRBV5-1 to TRBJ2-7; D possibly corresponds to TRBD1 (5 bases). This CDR3 has 13 amino acids. Germline V gene data show CDR1 as SGHRS and CDR2 as YFSETQ. For the CDR3, the DNA is TGTGCCAGCAGCTTGGGGCCGGTTCGGGAGCAGTACTTC. This translates into CASSLGPVREQYF. The whole variable domain, filled in from reference TRBV5-1 and TRBJ2-7, reads KAGVTQTPRYLIKTRGQQVTLSCSPISGHRSVSWYQQTPGQGLQFLFEYFSETQRNKGNFPGRFSGRQFSNSRSEMNVSTLELGDSALYLCASSLGPVREQYFGPGTRLTVT.

The chain carries TRBV2 and TRBJ1-3; D ambiguous. V lost 5 bases and J 2 bases, leaving 7 bases between the germline ends. In germline, CDR1 is SNHLY, CDR2 FYNNEI. The CDR3 runs 13 residues. In DNA form, the CDR3 reads TGTGCCAGCAGTACGGACGCTGGAAACACCATATATTTT. Encoded protein: CASSTDAGNTIYF.

This rearrangement joins TRBV30 to TRBJ2-3; D is possibly TRBD2 (6 bases). V lost 6 bases, J lost 0 bases, and 16 bases lay in between. CDR3 length: 15 residues. Germline CDR1 reads GTSNPN; CDR2 reads SVGIG (reference sequence). The CDR3 sequence is CACRLGLTSTDTQYF. DNA of the CDR3: TGTGCCTGCCGACTAGGGCTCACTAGCACAGATACGCAGTATTTT.

A word on this clone: This specimen includes other DNA sequences encoding the same CDR3. The chain couples TRBV10-3 to TRBJ2-1; 11 nucleotides agree with TRBD2. Germline lookup yields CDR1 ENHRY and CDR2 SYGVKD. This CDR3 contains 15 residues. Losses at the gene ends were 6 bases for V and 2 bases for J; bases not matched to a gene: 3. The CDR3 region is CAIRGTSGTYNEQFF. The CDR3 nucleotides are TGTGCCATCAGGGGGACTAGCGGAACCTACAATGAGCAGTTCTTC.

As for this clone: Other DNA variants within this sample encode the same CDR3. The V and J genes are TRBV7-3 and TRBJ2-5; a weak D match, TRBD1 (5 bases). The length of the CDR3 is 13 residues. CDR1 is SGHTA, CDR2 FQGTGA, per germline. V lost 5 bases and J 1 base, leaving 8 bases between the germline ends. The CDR3 loop is CASSPGSQETQYF. The CDR3 nucleotides are TGTGCCAGCAGCCCAGGGTCCCAAGAGACCCAGTACTTC.

This chain uses TRBV18 with TRBJ2-2; D is possibly TRBD1 or TRBD2 (5 bases each). CDR1 and CDR2 (germline): KGHSH, LQKENI. The CDR3 has 14 amino acids. V lost 4 bases, J lost 6 bases, and 12 bases lay in between. The CDR3 nucleotides read TGTGCCAGCTCACAGGGGACGCACTCCGGGGAGCTGTTTTTT. Protein: CASSQGTHSGELFF.

The chain has TRBV5-1 and TRBJ2-3, with 8 bases that match TRBD2. Germline V CDR1 and CDR2: SGHRS, YFSETQ. J was trimmed by 2 bases and V by 5 bases; bases with no gene match: 7. The CDR3 extends over 15 amino acids. CDR3 nucleotide sequence: TGCGCCAGCAGGCCACTAGCGGACCACACAGATACGCAGTATTTT. It specifies CASRPLADHTDTQYF.

The chain is built from TRBV2 and TRBJ1-3, with D hard to call. Germline values: CDR1 SNHLY, CDR2 FYNNEI. V was pared by 5 bases and J by 1 base, with 6 bases between. The CDR3 is 13 amino acids. CDR3 protein: CASSWESGNTIYF. For the CDR3, the DNA is TGTGCCAGCAGTTGGGAGTCTGGAAACACCATATATTTT.

The rearrangement uses TRBV19 and TRBJ1-1; D is unclear. This CDR3 spans 13 amino acids. The germline CDR1 and CDR2 sequences are LNHDA and SQIVND (reference sequence). V was trimmed by 5 bases and J by 1 base, leaving 8 bases between them. This CDR3 is CASSRRTNTEAFF. CDR3 nucleotide sequence: TGTGCCAGTAGTCGAAGGACGAACACTGAAGCTTTCTTT.